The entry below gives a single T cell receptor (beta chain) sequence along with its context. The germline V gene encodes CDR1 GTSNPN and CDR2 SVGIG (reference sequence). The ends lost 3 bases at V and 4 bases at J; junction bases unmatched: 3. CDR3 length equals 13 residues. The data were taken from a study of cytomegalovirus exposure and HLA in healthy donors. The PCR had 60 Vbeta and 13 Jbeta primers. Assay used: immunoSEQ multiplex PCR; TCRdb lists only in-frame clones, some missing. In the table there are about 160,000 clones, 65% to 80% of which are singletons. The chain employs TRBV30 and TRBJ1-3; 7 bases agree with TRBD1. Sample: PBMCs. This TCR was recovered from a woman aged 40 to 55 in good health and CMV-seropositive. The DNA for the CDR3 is TGTGCCTGGAGCAGGGGGAAAGGAAACACCATATATTTT. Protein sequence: CAWSRGKGNTIYF.